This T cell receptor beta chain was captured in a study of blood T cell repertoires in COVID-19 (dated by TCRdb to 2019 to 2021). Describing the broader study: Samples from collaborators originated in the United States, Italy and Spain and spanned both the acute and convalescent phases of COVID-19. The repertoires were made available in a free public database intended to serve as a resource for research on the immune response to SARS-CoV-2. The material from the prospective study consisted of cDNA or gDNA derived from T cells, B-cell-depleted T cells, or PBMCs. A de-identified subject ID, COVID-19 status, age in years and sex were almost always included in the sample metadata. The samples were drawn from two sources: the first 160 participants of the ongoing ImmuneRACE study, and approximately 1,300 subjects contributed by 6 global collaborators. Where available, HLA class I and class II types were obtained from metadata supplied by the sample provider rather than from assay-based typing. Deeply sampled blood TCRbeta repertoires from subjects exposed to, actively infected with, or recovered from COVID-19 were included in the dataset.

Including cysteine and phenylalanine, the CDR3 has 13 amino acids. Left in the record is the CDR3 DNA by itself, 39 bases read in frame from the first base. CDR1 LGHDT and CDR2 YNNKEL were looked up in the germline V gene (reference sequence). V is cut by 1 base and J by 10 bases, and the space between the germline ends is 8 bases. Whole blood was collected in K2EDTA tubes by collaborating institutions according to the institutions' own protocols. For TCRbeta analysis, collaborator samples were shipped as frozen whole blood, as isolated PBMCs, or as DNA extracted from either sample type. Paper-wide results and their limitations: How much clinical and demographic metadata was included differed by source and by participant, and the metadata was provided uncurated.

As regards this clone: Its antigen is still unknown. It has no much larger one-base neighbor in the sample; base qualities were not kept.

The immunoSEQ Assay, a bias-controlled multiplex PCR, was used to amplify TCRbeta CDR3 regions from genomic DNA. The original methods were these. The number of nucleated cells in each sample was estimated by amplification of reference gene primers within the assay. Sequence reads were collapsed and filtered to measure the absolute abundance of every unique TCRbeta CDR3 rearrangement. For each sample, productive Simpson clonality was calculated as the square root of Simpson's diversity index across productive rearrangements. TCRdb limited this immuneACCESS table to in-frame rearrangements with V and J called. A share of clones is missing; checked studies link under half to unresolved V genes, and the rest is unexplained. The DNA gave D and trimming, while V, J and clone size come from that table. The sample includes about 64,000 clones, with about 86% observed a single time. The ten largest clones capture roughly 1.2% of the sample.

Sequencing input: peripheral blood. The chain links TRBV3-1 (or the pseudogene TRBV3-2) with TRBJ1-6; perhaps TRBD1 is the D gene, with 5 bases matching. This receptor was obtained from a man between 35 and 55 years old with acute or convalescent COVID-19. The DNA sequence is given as TGTGCCAGCAGCCAAGGTAGGGGATCACCCCTCCACTTT. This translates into CASSQGRGSPLHF.